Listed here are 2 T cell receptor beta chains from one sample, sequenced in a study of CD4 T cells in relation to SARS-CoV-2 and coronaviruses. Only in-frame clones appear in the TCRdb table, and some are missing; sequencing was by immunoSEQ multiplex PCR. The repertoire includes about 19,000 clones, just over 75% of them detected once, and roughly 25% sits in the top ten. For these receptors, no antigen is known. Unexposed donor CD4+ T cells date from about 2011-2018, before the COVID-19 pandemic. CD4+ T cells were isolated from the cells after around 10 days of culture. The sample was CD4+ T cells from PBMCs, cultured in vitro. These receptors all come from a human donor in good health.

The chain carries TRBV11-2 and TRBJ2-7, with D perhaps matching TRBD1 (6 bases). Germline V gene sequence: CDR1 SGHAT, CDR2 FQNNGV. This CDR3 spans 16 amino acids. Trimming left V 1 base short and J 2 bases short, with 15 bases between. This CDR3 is CASSLGPGTLTYEQYF. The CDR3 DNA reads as TGTGCCAGCAGCTTAGGCCCCGGGACACTGACCTACGAGCAGTACTTC.

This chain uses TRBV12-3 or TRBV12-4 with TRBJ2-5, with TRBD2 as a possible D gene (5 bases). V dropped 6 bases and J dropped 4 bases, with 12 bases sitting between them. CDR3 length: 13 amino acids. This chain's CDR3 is CASRDSRAETQYF. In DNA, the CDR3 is TGTGCCAGCAGGGACTCTCGCGCAGAGACCCAGTACTTC.